The text below deals with one T cell receptor (beta chain). Its specificity is not known. These data come from a study of T cell repertoires in aging, cancer and after chemotherapy. Study-level background: Donor ages fell into six groups from 30 or younger up to 70 or older. Clear clonal overlap appeared across healthy donor samples taken over several months to years.

Germline V gene sequence: CDR1 MNHEY, CDR2 SVGAGI. Trimming left V 2 bases short and J 3 bases short, with 11 bases between. The CDR3 length is 15 residues. TRB rearrangements spanning V, D and J were amplified using mixed TRB-A/B primers. MiXCR, applied by TCRdb to the multiplex PCR reads, yields one record per CDR3 protein. The sample carries about 9,000 distinct CDR3 sequences, about 29% recorded once. Amplification of TCR beta used genomic DNA extracted from peripheral blood. Notes on the study in general: Median generation probability rose over the chemotherapy interval in each cancer cohort, suggesting rebound thymic output. In cancer patients, declining TCR diversity with age involved lost richness and lost evenness.

Specimen: blood. This clonotype originated in a human donor in good health. The rearrangement uses TRBV6-5 and TRBJ1-3; D is uncertain. CDR3 residues: CASSYKASSGNTIYF. For the CDR3, the DNA is TGTGCCAGCAGTTACAAAGCGTCCAGTGGAAACACCATATATTTT.